This T cell receptor (beta chain) emerged from a study of blood T cell repertoires in COVID-19. The wider study: Donors in the United States, Italy and Spain gave samples during acute or convalescent COVID-19. T cells, B-cell-depleted T cells, or PBMCs provided the cDNA or gDNA that served as material.

Per the original methods: Cell counts per sample came from amplifying reference gene primers. Method: immunoSEQ multiplex PCR; TCRdb's copy keeps in-frame clones and lacks some. V, J and clone size are taken as reported in that table, and D and trimming were inferred from the DNA itself. Of around 170,000 clones in the sample, roughly 90% were seen once. There are 18 residues in the CDR3. V gave up 0 bases and J gave up 5 bases, with 23 bases separating them. CDR1 and CDR2 from the germline V gene are SGHDT and YYEEEE. The receptor was derived from a man aged 55 to 70 with acute or convalescent COVID-19. Material for sequencing was peripheral blood. The chain combines TRBV5-6 with TRBJ2-5; a possible D gene is TRBD1 (6 bases). This CDR3 is CASSLAPPRQVSRETQYF. CDR3 coding DNA: TGTGCCAGCAGCTTGGCCCCTCCCCGACAGGTGTCGCGGGAGACCCAGTACTTC.